This TCR beta chain was sequenced in a study of blood T cell repertoires in COVID-19. Sequencing used immunoSEQ multiplex PCR; TCRdb keeps in-frame clones, though not all of them. Counted here are about 240,000 clones, more than 75% occurring once; the ten biggest clones make up 9.5% to 15%. V lost 5 bases to trimming and J lost 9 bases, with 14 bases between them. Germline CDR1 is GTSNPN and CDR2 is SVGIG (reference sequence). The CDR3 loop spans 13 amino acids. This clonotype was obtained from a woman aged 55-69 years with active or convalescent COVID-19. Sequenced: peripheral blood. V gene TRBV30 combines with J gene TRBJ1-6, with D perhaps TRBD1 (5 bases). Written as DNA, the CDR3 is TGTGCCTGGGGCCGGACATTCCTTTCACCCCTCCACTTT. Translation gives CAWGRTFLSPLHF.